This T cell receptor beta chain was recorded in a study of cytomegalovirus exposure and HLA in healthy donors. CDR1 is LGHNA and CDR2 is YNFKEQ in the germline V gene. V lost 4 bases to trimming and J lost 5 bases, with 12 bases between them. The CDR3 is 14 amino acids. Comments on this clone: The target antigen is unknown.

Study-wide points: Later, an analysis showed that TCR beta chains associated with HLA were more clonally expanded than others that were equally common. Later, TCR association rates were found to vary by HLA locus, highest for DRB1 and lowest for HLA-C. The listing of 160 or so TCR beta chains classed them as cytomegalovirus-associated.

PCR primers comprised 60 Vbeta and 13 Jbeta primers. TCRdb's copy holds only in-frame clones and misses some; the assay was immunoSEQ multiplex PCR. The listing contains nearly 200,000 clones. The TCR sequence derives from a boy younger than 18 in good health and CMV-seronegative. Sequencing used PBMCs. The V and J genes are TRBV4-2 and TRBJ2-1, with D perhaps matching TRBD2 (6 bases). The CDR3 loop reads CASSPKTGDNEQFF. The CDR3 region has the DNA TGTGCCAGCAGCCCCAAAACGGGGGACAATGAGCAGTTCTTC.